This TCR beta chain was identified in a study of T cells after somatic rescue of genetic block. TCRdb's table, derived via immunoSEQ multiplex PCR, lists solely in-frame clones and lacks some. This table holds tens of thousands of clones, about 90% found once. This CDR3 region has 17 residues. V was clipped by 5 bases and J by 0 bases; unmatched bases: 4. Germline CDR1 and CDR2: SGHTA and FQGTGA. The sample was peripheral blood mononuclear cells (PBMCs). This clonotype originated in a man aged 35-49 years. The V call is TRBV7-3, the J call TRBJ2-2; 12 bases align to TRBD2. CDR3 amino acids: CASSVLAGGPNTGELFF. The CDR3 DNA reads as TGTGCCAGCAGCGTACTAGCGGGGGGCCCGAACACCGGGGAGCTGTTTTTT.